This TCR beta chain was captured by sequencing in a study of blood T cell repertoires in COVID-19. Study-level information: Sites across the United States, Italy and Spain contributed samples from acute and convalescent COVID-19.

The CDR3 runs to 15 residues. Germline CDR1 LNHNV, CDR2 YYDKDF (reference sequence). Trimming cost V 0 bases and J 2 bases, with 10 bases left between them. Data came from immunoSEQ multiplex PCR; TCRdb stores just in-frame clones and leaves some out. The sample has tens of thousands of clones; around 87% are singletons. The sample comprised peripheral blood. This chain uses TRBV15 with TRBJ1-1; no definite D call. The clonotype comes from a man aged 60-69 years with acute or convalescent COVID-19. The CDR3, as DNA: TGTGCCACCAGCAGAGAAAAGGGAGTAAACACTGAAGCTTTCTTT. Amino acid sequence: CATSREKGVNTEAFF.